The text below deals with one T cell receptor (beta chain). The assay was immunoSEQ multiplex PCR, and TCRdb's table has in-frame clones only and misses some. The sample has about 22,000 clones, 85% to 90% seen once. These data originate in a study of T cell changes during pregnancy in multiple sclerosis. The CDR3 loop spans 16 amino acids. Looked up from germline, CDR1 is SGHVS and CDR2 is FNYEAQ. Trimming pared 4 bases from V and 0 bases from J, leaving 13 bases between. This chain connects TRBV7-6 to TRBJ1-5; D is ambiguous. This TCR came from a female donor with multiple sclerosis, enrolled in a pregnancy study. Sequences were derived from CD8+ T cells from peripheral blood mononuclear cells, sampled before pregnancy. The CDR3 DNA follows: TGTGCCAGCAGCTCCCGTGCAGGCTATAGCAATCAGCCCCAGCATTTT. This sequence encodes CASSSRAGYSNQPQHF.